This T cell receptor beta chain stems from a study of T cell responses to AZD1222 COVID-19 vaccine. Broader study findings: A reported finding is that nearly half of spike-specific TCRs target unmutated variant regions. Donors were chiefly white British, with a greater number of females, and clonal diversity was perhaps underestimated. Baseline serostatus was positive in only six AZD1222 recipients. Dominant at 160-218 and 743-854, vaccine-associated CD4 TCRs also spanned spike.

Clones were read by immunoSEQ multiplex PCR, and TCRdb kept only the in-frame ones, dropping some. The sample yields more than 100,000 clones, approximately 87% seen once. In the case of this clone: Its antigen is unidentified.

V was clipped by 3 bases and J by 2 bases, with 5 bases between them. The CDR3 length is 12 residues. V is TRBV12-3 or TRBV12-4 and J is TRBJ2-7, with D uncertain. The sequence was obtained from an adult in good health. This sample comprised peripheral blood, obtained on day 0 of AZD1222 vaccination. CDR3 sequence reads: CASSFSTYEQYF. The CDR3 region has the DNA TGTGCCAGCAGTTTCTCCACCTACGAGCAGTACTTC.